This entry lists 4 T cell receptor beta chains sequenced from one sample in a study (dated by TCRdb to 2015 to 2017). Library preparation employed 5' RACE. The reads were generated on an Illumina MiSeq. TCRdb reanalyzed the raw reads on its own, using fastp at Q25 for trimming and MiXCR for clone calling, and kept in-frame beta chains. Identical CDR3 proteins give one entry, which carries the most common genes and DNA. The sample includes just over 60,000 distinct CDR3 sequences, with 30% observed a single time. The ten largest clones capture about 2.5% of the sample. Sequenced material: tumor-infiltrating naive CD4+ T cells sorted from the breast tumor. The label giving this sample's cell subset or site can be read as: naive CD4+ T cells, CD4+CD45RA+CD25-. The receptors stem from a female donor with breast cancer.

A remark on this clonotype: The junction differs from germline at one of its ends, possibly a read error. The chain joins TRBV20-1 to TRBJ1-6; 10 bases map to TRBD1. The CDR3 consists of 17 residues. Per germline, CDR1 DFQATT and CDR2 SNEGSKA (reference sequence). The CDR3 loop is CSATMRWTGGKGSPPHF. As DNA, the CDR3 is TGCAGTGCCACAATGCGCTGGACAGGGGGTAAGGGATCACCCCCCCACTTT.

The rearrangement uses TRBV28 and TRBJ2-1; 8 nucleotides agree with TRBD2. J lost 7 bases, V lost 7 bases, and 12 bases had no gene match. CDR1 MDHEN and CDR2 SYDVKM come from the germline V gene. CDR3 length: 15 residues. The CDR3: CASIPEGRGENEQFF. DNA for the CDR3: TGTGCCAGCATCCCCGAGGGGCGGGGGGAGAATGAGCAGTTCTTC.

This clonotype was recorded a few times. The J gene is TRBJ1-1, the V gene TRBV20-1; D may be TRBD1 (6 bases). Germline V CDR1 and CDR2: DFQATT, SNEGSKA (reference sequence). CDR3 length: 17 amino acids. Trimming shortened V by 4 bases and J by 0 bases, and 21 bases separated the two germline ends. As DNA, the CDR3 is TGCAGTGCTACTACCCCTTTGCTGGGGGCGGTGAACACTGAAGCTTTCTTT. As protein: CSATTPLLGAVNTEAFF.

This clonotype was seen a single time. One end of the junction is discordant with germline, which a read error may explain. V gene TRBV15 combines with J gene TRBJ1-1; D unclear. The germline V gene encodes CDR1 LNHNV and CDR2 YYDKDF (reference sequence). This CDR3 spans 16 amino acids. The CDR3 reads CATGRVGGSGHTEAFF. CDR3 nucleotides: TGTGCCACCGGCAGAGTTGGAGGGTCCGGGCACACTGAAGCTTTCTTT.